The 14 T cell receptor beta chains below all came from one sample that was sequenced in a study of PD-L1 blockade in urothelial cancer. As to time point: pretreatment peripheral blood. The protocol was immunoSEQ multiplex PCR, while the TCRdb copy is restricted to in-frame clones and leaves out a portion. This sample has approximately 50,000 clones; 75% to 90% occur once, and the top ten carry more than 1.5%. The sample here was PBMCs, taken around atezolizumab (anti-PD-L1) treatment. These receptors came from a man aged 50 or older with urothelial cancer.

The CDR3 DNA reads TGTGCCAGCAGCCTTCCTACGAACACTGAAGCTTTCTTT. This sequence encodes CASSLPTNTEAFF. This rearrangement joins TRBV5-4 to TRBJ1-1; D is uncertain. Trimming removed 4 bases from V and 1 base from J, with 8 bases in between. Germline V gene lookup returns CDR1 SGHNT and CDR2 YYREEE (reference sequence). The CDR3 contains 13 residues.

This clone was observed once. This chain connects TRBV29-1 to TRBJ2-1; possibly TRBD1 for D (6 bases). The CDR3 covers 14 residues. Deletions cut 2 bases from V and 6 bases from J, with 14 bases between. Looked up from germline, CDR1 is SQVTM and CDR2 is ANQGSEA. The CDR3 nucleotides read TGCAGCGTTGAACTGGCGGTAGGGGGCAATGAGCAGTTCTTC. Its translation is CSVELAVGGNEQFF.

The chain employs TRBV28 and TRBJ2-1; TRBD2 matches 11 bases. Germline V gives CDR1 MDHEN, CDR2 SYDVKM. V shed 11 bases and J 4 bases; nucleotides not matched to a gene: 7. The CDR3 is 14 residues long. CDR3 amino acids: CACLTSGAYNEQFF. CDR3 nucleotides: TGTGCCTGCTTGACTAGCGGGGCTTACAATGAGCAGTTCTTC.

The CDR3: CSVAGQGATTRDTQYF. Here the CDR3 DNA reads TGCAGCGTTGCGGGACAGGGGGCAACCACCCGAGATACGCAGTATTTT. The chain has TRBV29-1 and TRBJ2-3, with 12 positions matching TRBD1. Germline loops: CDR1 SQVTM, CDR2 ANQGSEA. CDR3 length: 16 amino acids. The V segment lost 4 bases and the J segment 5 bases; nucleotides outside the gene matches: 10.

V is TRBV4-1 and J is TRBJ1-1; 7 nucleotides line up with TRBD1. The CDR3 is 14 amino acids. The germline gives CDR1 MGHRA, CDR2 YSYEKL. V lost 4 bases and J lost 1; bases outside the gene matches: 3. CDR3 amino acids: CASSRTGGNTEAFF. The CDR3 nucleotides are TGCGCCAGCAGCCGGACAGGAGGGAACACTGAAGCTTTCTTT.

The CDR3 DNA is TGTGCCAGTAGATTGGCAGGGAACACTGAAGCTTTCTTT. It encodes CASRLAGNTEAFF. The chain employs TRBV19 and TRBJ1-1; D not certain. There are 13 residues in the CDR3. In germline, CDR1 is LNHDA, CDR2 SQIVND (reference sequence). Trimming removed 6 bases from V and 1 base from J, with 9 bases in between.

This chain joins TRBV9 and TRBJ1-5; 7 bases map to TRBD1. The CDR3 has 15 amino acids. Germline CDR1 and CDR2: SGDLS and YYNGEE. Trimming took 3 bases from V and 1 from J; bases not matched to a gene: 4. In DNA, the CDR3 is TGTGCCAGCAGCGCGGGACAGCTGAGCAATCAGCCCCAGCATTTT. Its protein is CASSAGQLSNQPQHF.

This clone is a singleton in its sample. The V call is TRBV7-9, the J call TRBJ1-2; 12 bases are a match to TRBD1. Germline CDR1 reads SEHNR; CDR2 reads FQNEAQ (reference sequence). Trimming took 5 bases from V and 6 from J; bases not matched to a gene: 7. This CDR3 region has 15 residues. As DNA, the CDR3 is TGTGCCAGCAGCCCCGGGGACAGGGGGCAGGATGGCTACACCTTC. This codes for CASSPGDRGQDGYTF. The full variable domain, with the rest looked up from reference TRBV7-9 and TRBJ1-2, is DTGVSQNPRHKITKRGQNVTFRCDPISEHNRLYWYRQTLGQGPEFLTYFQNEAQLEKSRLLSDRFSAERPKGSFSTLEIQRTEQGDSAMYLCASSPGDRGQDGYTFGSGTRLTVV.

This chain's CDR3 is CASSLVGSGTGELFF. The CDR3 DNA reads as TGCGCCAGCAGCTTGGTAGGGTCGGGAACCGGGGAGCTGTTTTTT. The V and J genes are TRBV5-1 and TRBJ2-2; tentatively, D is TRBD2 (5 bases). Trimming took off 0 bases at V and 5 bases at J, with 11 bases between the two ends. The germline gives CDR1 SGHRS, CDR2 YFSETQ. The CDR3 consists of 15 residues.

V is TRBV5-1 and J is TRBJ2-5; TRBD1 matches 10 bases. The CDR3 length is 14 residues. Trimming cost V 2 bases and J 9 bases; bases outside gene matches: 7. CDR1 and CDR2 from the germline V gene are SGHRS and YFSETQ. The CDR3 reads CASSLGTGVEAQYF. CDR3 sequence (DNA): TGCGCCAGCAGCTTAGGGACAGGGGTGGAAGCCCAGTACTTC.

In DNA form, the CDR3 reads TGTGCCAGCTCACGAGACCGGGGGACCCAGTACTTC. Its protein is CASSRDRGTQYF. The chain employs TRBV18 and TRBJ2-5, with D maybe TRBD2 (5 bases). With 4 bases removed from V and 7 bases from J, the gap between germline ends came to 10 bases. Germline loops: CDR1 KGHSH, CDR2 LQKENI. CDR3 length: 12 residues.

The chain is built from TRBV19 and TRBJ1-1, with D maybe TRBD1 (6 bases). The V end was cut by 3 bases, the J end by 6 bases, with 14 bases between. Germline V CDR1 and CDR2: LNHDA, SQIVND (reference sequence). The CDR3 consists of 14 residues. CDR3 in amino acids: CASSITQGAAEAFF. Written as DNA, the CDR3 is TGTGCCAGTAGTATCACACAGGGTGCTGCTGAAGCTTTCTTT.

This chain joins TRBV5-1 and TRBJ1-1, with 7 bases that match TRBD1. CDR1 SGHRS and CDR2 YFSETQ come from the germline V gene. V lost 5 bases to trimming and J lost 4 bases; unmatched junction nucleotides: 14. The CDR3 is 16 amino acids. This chain's CDR3 is CASRKVQGREGTEAFF. CDR3 in DNA: TGCGCCAGCAGGAAAGTACAGGGGAGAGAGGGCACTGAAGCTTTCTTT.

The chain recombines TRBV19 with TRBJ1-4; D is undetermined. Germline CDR1 is LNHDA and CDR2 is SQIVND (reference sequence). Trimming stripped 5 bases from V and 7 bases from J, with 11 bases between. The CDR3 consists of 13 residues. CDR3 DNA sequence: TGTGCCAGTAGTTCAACGACAAGTGAAAAACTGTTTTTT. It is translated as CASSSTTSEKLFF.